What follows are 31 T cell receptor beta chains derived from one specimen sequenced in a study of shared clonotypes between healthy human individuals. It was CD45RO-negative cells, positively selected for CCR7, that made up naive CD8 cells, with terminally differentiated effector memory CD45RA+ cells excluded. Only in-frame clones appear in the TCRdb table, and some are missing; sequencing was by immunoSEQ multiplex PCR. Here the sample spans fewer than 1 million clones, about 96% being singletons. Sequencing used naive CD8+ T cells sorted from blood. The source is a man aged 30 to 45 in good health.

The chain links TRBV4-2 to TRBJ2-7, with 10 bases identical to TRBD2. The CDR3 spans 17 residues. V dropped 0 bases and J dropped 5; count of bases not matched to a gene: 10. The germline V gene has CDR1 LGHNA and CDR2 YNFKEQ. The CDR3 sequence: CASSQDHGSGRLNEQYF. For the CDR3, the DNA is TGTGCCAGCAGCCAAGATCACGGTAGCGGGAGGCTTAACGAGCAGTACTTC.

This chain connects TRBV2 to TRBJ2-7; 7 nucleotides align to TRBD2. Germline CDR1 reads SNHLY; CDR2 reads FYNNEI. Trimming took 2 bases from V and 4 from J; bases not matched to a gene: 8. This CDR3 has 15 amino acids. CDR3 region: CASSETASGEYEQYF. Written as DNA, the CDR3 is TGTGCCAGCAGTGAAACGGCTAGCGGAGAATACGAGCAGTACTTC.

The chain combines TRBV9 with TRBJ2-3, with D possibly being TRBD1 or TRBD2 (5 bases each). V was shortened by 3 bases and J by 2 bases, with 22 bases between the two germline ends. CDR1 SGDLS and CDR2 YYNGEE come from the germline V gene. CDR3 length equals 18 residues. The CDR3 sequence: CASSDAAGFGGITDTQYF. For the CDR3, the DNA is TGTGCCAGCAGCGACGCTGCAGGGTTCGGAGGAATCACAGATACGCAGTATTTT.

The J gene is TRBJ2-3, the V gene TRBV9; weak D call: TRBD1 (5 bases). This CDR3 is 14 amino acids long. CDR1 SGDLS and CDR2 YYNGEE come from the germline V gene. V lost 2 bases and J 5 bases, leaving 12 bases between the germline ends. The CDR3 DNA reads TGTGCCAGCAGCGTCTGGGGCCCAGGAGATACGCAGTATTTT. This gives the protein CASSVWGPGDTQYF. Full variable domain (outside the CDR3, taken from reference TRBV9 and TRBJ2-3): DSGVTQTPKHLITATGQRVTLRCSPRSGDLSVYWYQQSLDQGLQFLIQYYNGEERAKGNILERFSAQQFPDLHSELNLSSLELGDSALYFCASSVWGPGDTQYFGPGTRLTVL.

The chain combines TRBV7-9 with TRBJ2-7, with D uncertain. The CDR3 sequence is 13 residues long. Germline V gene sequence: CDR1 SEHNR, CDR2 FQNEAQ (reference sequence). Trimming removed 2 bases from V and 6 bases from J, with 11 bases in between. CDR3 bases: TGTGCCAGCAGCTTATCTCCAGGATTCGAGCAGTACTTC. Amino acid sequence: CASSLSPGFEQYF.

CDR3 sequence: CASSYSGRPNEKLFF. CDR3 DNA sequence: TGTGCCAGCAGTTACTCCGGCAGGCCGAATGAAAAACTGTTTTTT. The chain couples TRBV6-5 to TRBJ1-4, with unresolved D. This CDR3 comprises 15 residues. CDR1 MNHEY and CDR2 SVGAGI come from the germline V gene. Trimming cost V 0 bases and J 5 bases, with 10 bases left between them.

This clone came up once. The chain links TRBV27 to TRBJ1-5, with D unclear. CDR3 size: 13 residues. Between the trimmed V and J ends, which lost 1 base and 3 bases, there was a span of 4 bases. Germline CDR1 MNHEY, CDR2 SMNVEV (reference sequence). The CDR3, as DNA: TGTGCCAGCAGTTTATACCCCAATCAGCCCCAGCATTTT. Protein sequence: CASSLYPNQPQHF.

This clone was observed once. The chain uses TRBV6-5 and TRBJ2-1; TRBD2 matches 11 bases. Germline V gene sequence: CDR1 MNHEY, CDR2 SVGAGI. V was pared by 5 bases and J by 8 bases, with 8 bases of the junction left unmatched. The CDR3 extends over 15 amino acids. The CDR3 is CASSKGVAGGDEQFF. Written as DNA, the CDR3 is TGTGCCAGCAGTAAAGGAGTAGCGGGAGGGGATGAGCAGTTCTTC.

This clone was seen only once. The chain is built from TRBV27 and TRBJ2-7, with a weak D call TRBD2 (5 bases). Trimming cost V 2 bases and J 6 bases, with 14 bases left between them. The CDR3 totals 14 residues. Germline V CDR1 and CDR2: MNHEY, SMNVEV (reference sequence). The CDR3 nucleotides read TGTGCCAGCAGTTTACGGGGTTCTGTTTCCGAGCAGTACTTC. Protein product: CASSLRGSVSEQYF.

The chain links TRBV5-1 to TRBJ1-3, with D uncertain. Germline V gives CDR1 SGHRS, CDR2 YFSETQ. V was clipped by 1 base and J by 1 base, with 9 bases between them. The CDR3 loop spans 15 amino acids. CDR3 in DNA: TGCGCCAGCAGCTTGATTGGGAATTCTGGAAACACCATATATTTT. Translation gives CASSLIGNSGNTIYF. Using reference TRBV5-1 and TRBJ1-3 for the parts outside the CDR3, the full variable domain is KAGVTQTPRYLIKTRGQQVTLSCSPISGHRSVSWYQQTPGQGLQFLFEYFSETQRNKGNFPGRFSGRQFSNSRSEMNVSTLELGDSALYLCASSLIGNSGNTIYFGEGSWLTVV.

Only one count was recorded for this clone. This chain uses TRBV9 with TRBJ2-1; 8 bases align to TRBD2. V shed 1 base, J shed 6 bases, and the junction held 9 bases outside the gene matches. The CDR3 is 16 amino acids. CDR1 and CDR2 from the germline V gene are SGDLS and YYNGEE. CDR3 protein: CASSVKTSVILNEQFF. The DNA for the CDR3 is TGTGCCAGCAGCGTAAAGACTAGCGTCATACTCAATGAGCAGTTCTTC.

In DNA, the CDR3 is TGCGCCAGCAGCCAAGATGCAGGGCTAGAGACCCAGTACTTC. This gives the protein CASSQDAGLETQYF. This rearrangement joins TRBV4-1 to TRBJ2-5; possibly TRBD1 for D (5 bases). CDR1 is MGHRA, CDR2 YSYEKL, per germline. The germline V and J ends were trimmed by 0 bases and 4 bases, with 9 bases remaining between them. The CDR3 is made up of 14 amino acids.

This rearrangement joins TRBV6-6 to TRBJ2-2; no definite D call. CDR3 length: 11 amino acids. Germline assignment: CDR1 MNHNY and CDR2 SVGAGI (reference sequence). V was cut by 4 bases and J by 6 bases, with 3 bases left in between. CDR3 bases: TGTGCCAGCAGTTCGGCCGGGGAGCTGTTTTTT. Its protein is CASSSAGELFF.

This clone occurred once. The CDR3 loop reads CASERHANTGELFF. The CDR3 DNA sequence: TGTGCCAGCGAGAGGCACGCGAACACCGGGGAGCTGTTTTTT. V gene TRBV28 combines with J gene TRBJ2-2; D uncertain. Germline V gives CDR1 MDHEN, CDR2 SYDVKM. The CDR3 has 14 residues. V lost 8 bases and J 0 bases, leaving 10 bases between the germline ends.

This clone has just one count. The genes are TRBV10-1 and TRBJ2-2; a possible D gene is TRBD2 (5 bases). CDR1 and CDR2 (germline): WNHNN, SYGVQD (reference sequence). V gave up 2 bases and J gave up 1 base, with 5 bases separating them. This CDR3 has 14 residues. The CDR3 is CASSEAGNTGELFF. The CDR3 DNA reads TGCGCCAGCAGTGAGGCGGGGAACACCGGGGAGCTGTTTTTT.

The rearrangement joins TRBV28 to TRBJ1-4; D gene uncertain. The CDR3 runs to 16 residues. V was pared by 7 bases and J by 4 bases, with 19 bases between. Germline V lookup: CDR1 MDHEN, CDR2 SYDVKM. The CDR3, as DNA: TGTGCCAGCATCGGTCCCGAGAGACAAAGTAATGAAAAACTGTTTTTT. Translated, it gives CASIGPERQSNEKLFF.

The chain couples TRBV5-4 to TRBJ1-2; maybe TRBD1 (5 bases). CDR3 size: 15 residues. Trimming pared 1 base from V and 6 bases from J, leaving 16 bases between. The germline CDR1 and CDR2 sequences are SGHNT and YYREEE (reference sequence). CDR3 bases: TGTGCCAGCAGCTTGATCTCGGGGGGTCTGGATGGCTACACCTTC. It is translated as CASSLISGGLDGYTF.

The genes are TRBV27 and TRBJ2-2, with TRBD2 matching 8 bases. The length of the CDR3 is 14 residues. Germline lookup yields CDR1 MNHEY and CDR2 SMNVEV (reference sequence). The junction had 7 bases not matched to a gene; V was cut back by 8 bases and J by 5 bases. CDR3 sequence reads: CASCSGTRTGELFF. The DNA of the CDR3 is TGTGCCAGCTGTTCCGGGACTAGGACCGGGGAGCTGTTTTTT.

The chain has TRBV11-3 and TRBJ2-7, with D unresolved. Looked up from germline, CDR1 is SGHNT and CDR2 is YENEEA. This CDR3 comprises 13 residues. V dropped 0 bases and J dropped 4 bases, with 7 bases sitting between them. The CDR3 here is CASSLDHGYEQYF. CDR3 DNA: TGTGCCAGCAGCTTAGATCACGGGTACGAGCAGTACTTC.

CDR3 residues: CASSQEIDSNQPQHF. For the CDR3, the DNA is TGCGCCAGCAGCCAAGAGATAGATTCCAATCAGCCCCAGCATTTT. V is TRBV4-3 and J is TRBJ1-5; D remains ambiguous. V was cut by 0 bases and J by 3 bases, with 9 bases left in between. Germline V gives CDR1 LGHNA, CDR2 YSLEER. CDR3 length: 15 amino acids.

V gene TRBV5-6 combines with J gene TRBJ2-7; D may be TRBD1 (7 bases). Trimming pared 4 bases from V and 4 bases from J, leaving 21 bases between. Germline V CDR1 and CDR2: SGHDT, YYEEEE. CDR3 size: 16 residues. Written as DNA, the CDR3 is TGTGCCAGCAGCCCCCTGGGGGGACAGACCAATTACGAGCAGTACTTC. This translates into CASSPLGGQTNYEQYF.

The rearrangement joins TRBV5-8 to TRBJ2-1; D is unresolved. This CDR3 contains 16 residues. Germline V gene sequence: CDR1 SGHTS, CDR2 YDEGEE. Trimming cost V 0 bases and J 5 bases, with 15 bases left between them. Written as DNA, the CDR3 is TGTGCCAGCAGCTTGGGCGTCTTGGGAACCCACAATGAGCAGTTCTTC. Its protein is CASSLGVLGTHNEQFF.

The chain is built from TRBV4-1 and TRBJ2-4, with D perhaps TRBD1 (5 bases). Per the germline V gene, CDR1 is MGHRA and CDR2 is YSYEKL. The CDR3 length is 14 residues. Between the trimmed V and J ends, which lost 1 base and 7 bases, there was a span of 11 bases. The DNA of the CDR3 is TGCGCCAGCAGCCAAGGGCAGGGCGCGAACATTCAGTACTTC. This encodes CASSQGQGANIQYF.

This chain joins TRBV27 and TRBJ2-1; D gene uncertain. Looked up from germline, CDR1 is MNHEY and CDR2 is SMNVEV (reference sequence). V lost 3 bases and J lost 1, with 10 bases in between. This CDR3 comprises 15 residues. The CDR3 reads CASSFVDGSYNEQFF. The CDR3 DNA reads as TGTGCCAGCAGTTTCGTGGACGGATCCTACAATGAGCAGTTCTTC.

The CDR3 spells CASSPTGTGATEAFF. The CDR3 nucleotides read TGTGCCAGCAGCCCAACGGGGACAGGGGCCACTGAAGCTTTCTTT. The chain employs TRBV13 and TRBJ1-1; 10 bases align to TRBD1. Looked up from germline, CDR1 is PRHDT and CDR2 is FYEKMQ (reference sequence). CDR3 length equals 15 residues. V shed 5 bases and J 4 bases; nucleotides not matched to a gene: 7.

V is TRBV5-4 and J is TRBJ2-1, with D possibly called TRBD1 or TRBD2 (5 bases each). The CDR3 sequence is 15 residues long. Trimming took 4 bases from V and 0 from J, leaving 11 bases between them. CDR1 SGHNT and CDR2 YYREEE come from the germline V gene (reference sequence). CDR3 in DNA: TGTGCCAGCAGCGGGGATGGGGGCTCCTACAATGAGCAGTTCTTC. Protein product: CASSGDGGSYNEQFF.

This clone was seen just once. The chain employs TRBV29-1 and TRBJ2-5; D not certain. Between the trimmed V and J ends, which lost 2 bases and 0 bases, there was a span of 10 bases. The CDR3 loop spans 14 amino acids. The germline CDR1 and CDR2 sequences are SQVTM and ANQGSEA. The CDR3 region is CSVEQLGNQETQYF. In nucleotides, the CDR3 is TGCAGCGTTGAACAGTTGGGGAACCAAGAGACCCAGTACTTC. The whole variable domain, filled in from reference TRBV29-1 and TRBJ2-5, reads SAVISQKPSRDICQRGTSLTIQCQVDSQVTMMFWYRQQPGQSLTLIATANQGSEATYESGFVIDKFPISRPNLTFSTLTVSNMSPEDSSIYLCSVEQLGNQETQYFGPGTRLLVL.

The chain links TRBV5-4 to TRBJ2-4, with D perhaps matching TRBD2 (5 bases). CDR3 length: 15 amino acids. Trimming stripped 4 bases from V and 1 base from J, with 12 bases between. Germline V gene lookup returns CDR1 SGHNT and CDR2 YYREEE (reference sequence). CDR3: CASSMGVTAKNIQYF. CDR3 coding DNA: TGTGCCAGCAGCATGGGAGTAACGGCCAAAAACATTCAGTACTTC.

The V and J genes are TRBV11-2 and TRBJ2-7; D uncertain. Trimming left V 4 bases short and J 2 bases short, with 9 bases between. The CDR3 spans 13 residues. The germline gives CDR1 SGHAT, CDR2 FQNNGV. The CDR3 nucleotides read TGTGCCAGCAGCTCGTCAGTAGCCTACGAGCAGTACTTC. Amino acid sequence: CASSSSVAYEQYF. The full variable domain, with the rest looked up from reference TRBV11-2 and TRBJ2-7, is EAGVAQSPRYKIIEKRQSVAFWCNPISGHATLYWYQQILGQGPKLLIQFQNNGVVDDSQLPKDRFSAERLKGVDSTLKIQPAKLEDSAVYLCASSSSVAYEQYFGPGTRLTVT.

This chain connects TRBV7-2 to TRBJ2-1; unclear D gene. Trimming left V 5 bases short and J 4 bases short, with 18 bases between. This CDR3 has 16 amino acids. Germline values: CDR1 SGHTA, CDR2 FQGNSA. The CDR3 nucleotides are TGTGCCAGCAGCCCCCTGGACGAGGCCGTATACAATGAGCAGTTCTTC. Translated, it gives CASSPLDEAVYNEQFF.

V gene TRBV27 combines with J gene TRBJ2-1, with 9 bases that match TRBD2. V shed 5 bases, J shed 8 bases, and the junction held 13 bases outside the gene matches. The CDR3 loop spans 16 amino acids. Germline-derived CDR1 and CDR2 are MNHEY and SMNVEV (reference sequence). As DNA, the CDR3 is TGTGCCAGCAGTCCACTGAGTAGCGGGAGAGGTTATGAGCAGTTCTTC. Its protein product is CASSPLSSGRGYEQFF.